The entry below describes one T cell receptor (beta chain). Libraries were prepared by immunoSEQ multiplex PCR; TCRdb keeps only in-frame clonotypes and omits some of them. The sample lists more than 45,000 clones; roughly 84% were seen once. The data are from a study of blood T cell repertoires in COVID-19. Study context: From the United States, Italy and Spain came samples of acute and convalescent COVID-19. The analysed material was cDNA or gDNA that came from T cells, B-cell-depleted T cells, or PBMCs.

Seattle researchers signed up patients amid active infection and tracked them longitudinally. The TCR originated in a man older than 75 with COVID-19, enrolled during active disease. Sequencing was performed on peripheral blood.

CDR3 in DNA: TGTGCCACCAGTGACTTGGGAGAGGATGAGCAGTTCTTC. It specifies CATSDLGEDEQFF. V is TRBV24-1 and J is TRBJ2-1; D possibly corresponds to TRBD2 (5 bases). V lost 4 bases and J lost 8, with 11 bases in between. CDR1 and CDR2 (germline): KGHDR, SFDVKD. This CDR3 contains 13 residues.